The clone carrying this T cell receptor (beta chain) was seen ten or more times. Its antigen is not identified. Trimming pared 1 base from V and 0 bases from J, leaving 19 bases between. In germline, CDR1 is SGHNT, CDR2 YENEEA. CDR3 size: 19 residues. TCRdb called the 5' RACE reads again in MiXCR, with one record for every CDR3 protein. The top ten hold less than 15% of the sample, which has 150,000 to 200,000 distinct CDR3 sequences, approximately 9% seen once. The data belong to a study of CD8 T cells in ankylosing spondylitis. Points from the study as a whole: Before this, some motif variants had been reported in reactive arthritis synovial fluid and blood. It was reported that disease-linked clones were significantly enriched in matched ankylosing spondylitis synovial fluid. Disease-linked clones, CD8+, were relatively rare in peripheral blood.

The chain uses TRBV11-3 and TRBJ1-5, with D possibly being TRBD1 (6 bases). The specimen was blood, either unsorted or a sorted T cell fraction (not recorded which). The receptor was isolated from a female donor with ankylosing spondylitis or in good health (not recorded which). The CDR3 is CASSLGTATLLHSNQPQHF. The CDR3 DNA follows: TGTGCCAGCAGCTTAGGGACAGCCACCTTATTACATAGCAATCAGCCCCAGCATTTT. The full variable domain, its missing parts supplied by reference TRBV11-3 and TRBJ1-5, is EAGVVQSPRYKIIEKKQPVAFWCNPISGHNTLYWYLQNLGQGPELLIRYENEEAVDDSQLPKDRFSAERLKGVDSTLKIQPAELGDSAVYLCASSLGTATLLHSNQPQHFGDGTRLSIL.